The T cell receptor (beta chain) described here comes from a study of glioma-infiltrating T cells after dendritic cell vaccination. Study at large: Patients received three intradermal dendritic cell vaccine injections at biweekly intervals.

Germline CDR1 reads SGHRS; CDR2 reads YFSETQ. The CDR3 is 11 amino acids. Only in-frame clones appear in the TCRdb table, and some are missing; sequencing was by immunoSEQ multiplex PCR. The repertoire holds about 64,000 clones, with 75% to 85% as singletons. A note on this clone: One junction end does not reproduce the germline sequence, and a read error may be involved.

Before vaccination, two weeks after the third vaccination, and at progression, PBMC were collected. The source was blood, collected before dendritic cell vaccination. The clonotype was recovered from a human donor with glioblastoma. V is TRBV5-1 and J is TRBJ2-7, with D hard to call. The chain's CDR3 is CANSLAYEQYF. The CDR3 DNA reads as TGCGCCAACAGCTTGGCTTACGAGCAGTACTTC.